This is a list of T cell receptor beta chains from one sample in a study of blood T cell repertoires in COVID-19. Using immunoSEQ multiplex PCR, the repertoire was profiled, and TCRdb retains in-frame clones only, with some absent. The sample lists around 130,000 clones, approximately 84% occurring once. Sequenced material: peripheral blood. The receptor set was obtained from a human donor in a cohort sampled during active COVID-19. Both conserved end residues are trimmed from each CDR3. Each record gives: V gene, J gene, CDR3 protein.

TRBV12-3/TRBV12-4	TRBJ2-1	ASSSYREQF
TRBV15	TRBJ1-5	ATSRGAGASGQPQH
TRBV7-8	TRBJ2-7	ASSLGRRGSEQY
TRBV18	TRBJ1-1	ASSPGDRGVGTEAF
TRBV10-2	TRBJ2-3	ASSPLLATSTDTQY
TRBV11-1	TRBJ1-6	ASSLGGAGNSPLH
TRBV28	TRBJ1-4	ASSLPREGEKLF
TRBV19	TRBJ2-1	ASSTRDSREQF
TRBV7-9	TRBJ1-3	ASSSAVNTIY
TRBV29-1	TRBJ1-2	SADRVLRGYT
TRBV10-3	TRBJ2-3	AISDYDRGGRDTQY
TRBV6-5	TRBJ1-4	ASRLTGTEKLF
TRBV5-4	TRBJ1-2	ASSPIGQDYGYT
TRBV15	TRBJ2-7	ATSRETESYEQY
TRBV10-3	TRBJ2-5	AITDSGETQY
TRBV7-9	TRBJ1-5	ASSLAGAGGSQPQH
TRBV13	TRBJ2-2	ASSLGSSGGAIGELF
TRBV14	TRBJ1-1	ASSHAGPIEAF
TRBV4-2	TRBJ2-1	ASSQVGGMDNEQF
TRBV27	TRBJ1-2	ASSLEGGLGYGYT
TRBV5-1	TRBJ1-6	ASSYQEGASSYNSPLH
TRBV9	TRBJ2-1	ASSDSGGFYNEQF
TRBV4-2	TRBJ1-5	ASSLAAGGNQPQH
TRBV5-4	TRBJ2-7	ASSYGRDYEQY
TRBV5-1	TRBJ2-1	ASSWDYEGVQF
TRBV6-5	TRBJ2-3	ALKVAGNTDTQY
TRBV14	TRBJ1-2	ASSPRDRIVYGYT
TRBV10-3	TRBJ2-7	AISTQGYEQY
TRBV29-1	TRBJ2-5	SVAGAGGTQY
TRBV5-1	TRBJ2-7	ASSLQGVRYEQY
TRBV25-1	TRBJ2-3	ASSVGTSGGTDTQY
TRBV5-8	TRBJ2-2	ASSPGGLNTGELF
TRBV18	TRBJ1-3	ASSQGGKSGNTIY
TRBV4-1	TRBJ1-1	ASSQEQGRENTEAF
TRBV4-2	TRBJ1-5	ASSSPRGDQPQH
TRBV13	TRBJ2-3	ASSSRGPGLHTDTQY
TRBV7-2	TRBJ2-7	ASSLVPGAYEQY
TRBV6-5	TRBJ1-1	ASRTGTNEAF
TRBV6-2/TRBV6-3	TRBJ1-1	ASSQGAEAF
TRBV2	TRBJ1-5	ASREDRGQPQH
TRBV9	TRBJ2-1	ASSARVAHNEQF
TRBV5-5	TRBJ1-3	ASSLSFQGENTIY
TRBV5-1	TRBJ2-3	ASSFNTDTQY
TRBV9	TRBJ2-5	ASSVGNNQVGETQY
TRBV15	TRBJ2-1	ATSRRGMQRGGQGEDNEQF
TRBV7-3	TRBJ2-2	ASSLGQGGFGELF